The 13 T cell receptor beta chains listed next were all sequenced from one sample in a study of T cell responses to AZD1222 COVID-19 vaccine. The assay was immunoSEQ multiplex PCR, and TCRdb's table has in-frame clones only and misses some. The data hold 75,000 to 90,000 clones, with roughly 90% observed a single time. The sequences come from peripheral blood, collected 28 days after the second AZD1222 dose. The receptors derive from an adult who received the AZD1222 COVID-19 vaccine.

This rearrangement joins TRBV15 to TRBJ1-4; no reliable D call. This CDR3 region has 16 residues. V lost 0 bases and J 5 bases, leaving 13 bases between the germline ends. Per germline, CDR1 LNHNV and CDR2 YYDKDF (reference sequence). The CDR3 sequence is CATSRDLGVPNEKLFF. In nucleotides, the CDR3 is TGTGCCACCAGCAGAGATCTCGGAGTCCCAAATGAAAAACTGTTTTTT.

V usage is TRBV5-1 and J usage is TRBJ1-2, with D possibly being TRBD1 (5 bases). V gave up 0 bases and J gave up 7 bases, with 10 bases separating them. Per the germline V gene, CDR1 is SGHRS and CDR2 is YFSETQ. CDR3 length equals 13 residues. The CDR3 sequence: CASSLDSRGGYTF. The CDR3 region has the DNA TGCGCCAGCAGCTTGGACTCGAGGGGTGGCTACACCTTC.

V usage is TRBV6-2 or TRBV6-3 and J usage is TRBJ2-5, with D possibly matching TRBD2 (5 bases). The CDR3 length is 15 residues. Germline-derived CDR1 and CDR2 are MNHEY and SVGEGT. V gave up 4 bases and J gave up 4 bases, with 16 bases separating them. CDR3 in DNA: TGTGCCAGCAGTTCGCGTTGGACTTCAGGAGAGACCCAGTACTTC. Translated: CASSSRWTSGETQYF.

V gene TRBV28 combines with J gene TRBJ1-2, with TRBD1 as a possible D gene (6 bases). Trimming left V 2 bases short and J 4 bases short, with 8 bases between. Germline-derived CDR1 and CDR2 are MDHEN and SYDVKM. This CDR3 is 13 amino acids long. The DNA of the CDR3 is TGTGCCAGCAGTTTAAACAGGGTCTATGGCTACACCTTC. Its translation is CASSLNRVYGYTF.

The V gene is TRBV5-5, the J gene TRBJ2-5; TRBD2 aligns across 8 bases. The trim removed 4 bases at V and 4 bases at J, leaving 6 bases unmatched. Germline values: CDR1 SGHKS, CDR2 YYEKEE (reference sequence). CDR3 length: 14 amino acids. The CDR3 sequence is CASSTISGRETQYF. The CDR3, as DNA: TGTGCCAGCAGCACGATAAGCGGGAGAGAGACCCAGTACTTC.

In its sample, this clone was seen a few times. V gene TRBV6-2 or TRBV6-3 combines with J gene TRBJ2-1; 8 positions match TRBD1. The trim removed 4 bases at V and 4 bases at J, leaving 12 bases unmatched. The CDR3 is 17 residues long. Germline loops: CDR1 MNHEY, CDR2 SVGEGT. The CDR3 DNA reads as TGTGCCAGCAGTTTCCCACCAGGGGGCAGATCGTACAATGAGCAGTTCTTC. This translates into CASSFPPGGRSYNEQFF.

The CDR3 DNA reads as TGTGCCAGCAGTCCCGCCCCGACGTATGGGATGAACACTGAAGCTTTCTTT. The encoded protein is CASSPAPTYGMNTEAFF. This chain uses TRBV5-4 with TRBJ1-1, with D unclear. With 5 bases removed from V and 0 bases from J, the gap between germline ends came to 20 bases. The CDR3 consists of 17 residues. The germline CDR1 and CDR2 sequences are SGHNT and YYREEE (reference sequence).

The rearrangement joins TRBV7-2 to TRBJ1-2; no firm D call. The V end was cut by 3 bases, the J end by 3 bases, with 11 bases between. The germline CDR1 and CDR2 sequences are SGHTA and FQGNSA. The CDR3 sequence is 14 residues long. DNA of the CDR3: TGTGCCAGCAGCTTGGGGAATGAGGACTATGGCTACACCTTC. This encodes CASSLGNEDYGYTF.

The V gene is TRBV28, the J gene TRBJ1-6, with unresolved D. Germline CDR1 and CDR2: MDHEN and SYDVKM. The CDR3 sequence is 14 residues long. Trimming took off 7 bases at V and 10 bases at J, with 17 bases between the two ends. The CDR3 region has the DNA TGTGCCAGCACAGCACCCCCTCTTGGCTCACCCCTCCACTTT. Translating it yields CASTAPPLGSPLHF. The full variable domain, rest sourced from reference TRBV28 and TRBJ1-6, is DVKVTQSSRYLVKRTGEKVFLECVQDMDHENMFWYRQDPGLGLRLIYFSYDVKMKEKGDIPEGYSVSREKKERFSLILESASTNQTSMYLCASTAPPLGSPLHFGNGTRLTVT.

The rearrangement links TRBV21-1 to TRBJ1-5. TRBV21-1 constitutes a pseudogene. The CDR3 has 16 amino acids. For the CDR3, the DNA is TGTGCCAGCAGCAAAATGGCGCGGCAGAGGAATCAGCCCCAGCATTTT. Encoded protein: CASSKMARQRNQPQHF.

The chain recombines TRBV10-3 with TRBJ2-2; D gene unclear. CDR3 length: 15 amino acids. V shed 3 bases and J shed 1 base, with 9 bases lying between them. Germline CDR1 is ENHRY and CDR2 is SYGVKD. The CDR3, as DNA: TGTGCCATCAGTGAAAGCTGGGAGAACACCGGGGAGCTGTTTTTT. Protein product: CAISESWENTGELFF.

This clone appeared a single time. The gene calls are TRBV4-1 and TRBJ1-5; maybe TRBD1 (5 bases). The CDR3 contains 19 residues. Looked up from germline, CDR1 is MGHRA and CDR2 is YSYEKL. Trimming removed 4 bases at V and 2 bases at J, with 24 bases between. CDR3 in amino acids: CASSPRILGGSVGNQPQHF. The CDR3 DNA sequence: TGCGCCAGCAGCCCACGCATACTCGGGGGGAGTGTGGGCAATCAGCCCCAGCATTTT.

This clone came up once. The chain has TRBV6-5 and TRBJ1-2; D gene unclear. This CDR3 has 12 residues. Germline CDR1 MNHEY, CDR2 SVGAGI. V was clipped by 6 bases and J by 2 bases, with 7 bases between them. DNA of the CDR3: TGTGCCAGCAGCCTGGAGAACTATGGCTACACCTTC. The encoded protein is CASSLENYGYTF.